This T cell receptor beta chain was retrieved from a study of cytomegalovirus exposure and HLA in healthy donors. Use of 60 Vbeta and 13 Jbeta primers characterized the PCR. Libraries were prepared by immunoSEQ multiplex PCR; TCRdb keeps only in-frame clonotypes and omits some of them. The sample carries about 150,000 clones, over 75% recorded once. The CDR3 loop spans 15 amino acids. The germline V and J ends were trimmed by 0 bases and 6 bases, with 13 bases remaining between them. CDR1 and CDR2 from the germline V gene are MGHRA and YSYEKL. At sampling all donors were nominally healthy, likely with unrecorded immune exposures.

The receptor's source is a man between 40 and 49 years old in good health and CMV-seronegative. The rearrangement links TRBV4-1 to TRBJ2-3; no definite D call. Sequenced input: PBMCs. The CDR3 sequence is CASSQDSSTADTQYF. CDR3 coding DNA: TGCGCCAGCAGCCAAGATTCAAGCACAGCCGATACGCAGTATTTT.